This T cell receptor (beta chain) emerged from a study of CD4+ T cells in melanoma (dated by TCRdb to between 2021 and 2022). Notes on the research overall: Neoantigen-specific CD4+ T cells in human melanoma were investigated in the study. Overall results and qualifications from the work: Neoantigen-specific CD4+ T cells were reported to be correlated with the function of CD8+ T cells, macrophages and B cells. Neoantigen-specific CD4+ T cells in melanoma were reported to show diverse differentiation states.

The CDR3 contains 12 residues, cysteine and phenylalanine counted. Only CDR3 DNA remains: 36 bases, in frame from the first base. The germline V gene (reference sequence) provides CDR1 SEHNR and CDR2 FQNEAQ. The junction shows trimming of 2 bases on V and 9 bases on J, and the gene matches do not reach 2 bases of it. Libraries came from the immunoSEQ multiplex PCR assay. Not all clones reach the TCRdb copy of this immuneACCESS table, which keeps in-frame sequences only. Checked studies attribute under half of the gap to unresolved V genes and leave the rest unexplained. The sample records about 140,000 clones, over 90% of which are singletons. Together, the top ten hold 1.5% of the sample. The donors were melanoma patients. With regard to this clone: The specificity of this receptor is unknown. Base qualities are missing; no much larger clone stands one base away.

The V and J genes are TRBV7-9 and TRBJ2-5; a stretch of 8 junction bases matches TRBD2. The clonotype was recovered from a human donor with melanoma. The CDR3 in this case is CASSLIGGAQYF. At the DNA level, the sequence is TGTGCCAGCAGCTTAATCGGGGGGGCCCAGTACTTC.